This record covers a single T cell receptor (beta chain). Its target is not known. The data are from a study of OX40 agonist ivuxolimab in advanced cancers. General study results and limits: Also present in some nonresponders was a low level of normalized T-cell clonal expansion.

CDR1 and CDR2 from the germline V gene are MNHEY and SVGAGI. V shed 6 bases and J shed 0 bases, with 11 bases lying between them. There are 15 residues in the CDR3. Clones were sequenced by immunoSEQ multiplex PCR, and TCRdb holds only the in-frame ones, with some missing. Seen here are tens of thousands of clones, 75% to 90% observed once, and the top ten hold under 0.4%. The sequence derives from an adult with an advanced solid tumor such as melanoma, head and neck, liver or kidney cancer. Sequenced here: CD4+ or CD8+ T cells sorted from blood, sampled in a trial of the OX40 agonist ivuxolimab. This chain joins TRBV6-5 and TRBJ2-2; possible D gene TRBD2, 5 bases. The CDR3 spells CASRLGGANTGELFF. For the CDR3, the DNA is TGTGCCAGCAGACTCGGAGGAGCGAACACCGGGGAGCTGTTTTTT.